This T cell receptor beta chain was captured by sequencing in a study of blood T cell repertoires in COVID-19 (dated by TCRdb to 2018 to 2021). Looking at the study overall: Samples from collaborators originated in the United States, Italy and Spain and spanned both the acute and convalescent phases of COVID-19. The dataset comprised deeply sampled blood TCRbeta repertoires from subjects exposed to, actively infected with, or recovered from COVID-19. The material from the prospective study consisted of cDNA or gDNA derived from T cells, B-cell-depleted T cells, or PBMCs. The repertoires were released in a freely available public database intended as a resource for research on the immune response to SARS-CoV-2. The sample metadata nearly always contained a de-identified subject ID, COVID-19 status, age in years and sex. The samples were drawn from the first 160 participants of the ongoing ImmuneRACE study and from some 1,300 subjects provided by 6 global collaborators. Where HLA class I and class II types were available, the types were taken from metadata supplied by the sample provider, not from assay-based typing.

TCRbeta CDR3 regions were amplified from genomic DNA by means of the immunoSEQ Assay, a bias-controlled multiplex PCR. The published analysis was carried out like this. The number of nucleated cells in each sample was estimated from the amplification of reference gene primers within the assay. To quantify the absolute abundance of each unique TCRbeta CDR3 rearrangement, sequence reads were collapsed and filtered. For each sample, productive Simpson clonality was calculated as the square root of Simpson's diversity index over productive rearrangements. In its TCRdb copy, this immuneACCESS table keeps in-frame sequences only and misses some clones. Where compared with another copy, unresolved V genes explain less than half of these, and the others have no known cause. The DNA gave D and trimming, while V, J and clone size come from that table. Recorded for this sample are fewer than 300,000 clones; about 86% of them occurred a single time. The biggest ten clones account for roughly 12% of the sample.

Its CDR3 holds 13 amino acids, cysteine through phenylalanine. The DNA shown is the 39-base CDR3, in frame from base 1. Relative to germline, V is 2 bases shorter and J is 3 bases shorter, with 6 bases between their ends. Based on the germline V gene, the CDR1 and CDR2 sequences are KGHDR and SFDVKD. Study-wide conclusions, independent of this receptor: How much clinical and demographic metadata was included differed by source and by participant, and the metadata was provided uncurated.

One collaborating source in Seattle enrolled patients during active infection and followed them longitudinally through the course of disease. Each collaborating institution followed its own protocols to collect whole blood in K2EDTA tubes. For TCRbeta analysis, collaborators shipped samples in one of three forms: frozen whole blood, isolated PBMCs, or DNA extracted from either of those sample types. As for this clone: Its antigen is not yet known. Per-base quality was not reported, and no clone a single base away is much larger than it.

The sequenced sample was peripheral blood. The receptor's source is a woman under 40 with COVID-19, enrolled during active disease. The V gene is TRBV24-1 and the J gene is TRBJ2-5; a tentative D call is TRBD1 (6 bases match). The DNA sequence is TGTGCCACCAGTGATTGGACAGAAGAGACCCAGTACTTC. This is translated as CATSDWTEETQYF.